This is a list of T cell receptor beta chains from one sample in a study of CD8 T cells in ankylosing spondylitis. Via MiXCR, TCRdb re-called the 5' RACE reads, giving one row per CDR3 protein. The sample comprises about 160,000 distinct CDR3 sequences, approximately 9.9% of which are singletons, and over 12% rests with the top ten. Source material: blood, either unsorted or a sorted T cell fraction (not recorded which). The receptors derive from a female donor with ankylosing spondylitis or in good health (not recorded which). Both conserved end residues are part of each CDR3. A D gene is named only where the DNA matches it firmly. The size entry is marked missing in some rows and otherwise reads once, few, many or a size class.

TRBV4-3,NA,TRBJ2-7,TRBD1,TGCGCCAGCAGCGTTGGCAGAAGGGACAGCGCCTACGAGCAGTACTTC,CASSVGRRDSAYEQYF
TRBV4-1,NA,TRBJ1-1,TRBD1,TGCGCCAGCAGCTCACCGACAGGGGAGCGGACTGAAGCTTTCTTT,CASSSPTGERTEAFF
TRBV28,few,TRBJ2-5,NA,TGTGCCAGCAGTCTCGACGGGCAAGAGACCCAGTACTTC,CASSLDGQETQYF
TRBV7-9,NA,TRBJ2-2,NA,TGTGCCAGCAGCTCCGGCCGAGGGGAGCTGTTTTTT,CASSSGRGELFF
TRBV11-2,many,TRBJ2-2,NA,TGTGCCAGCAGCTTAGATCCCAACACCGGGGAGCTGTTTTTT,CASSLDPNTGELFF
TRBV7-7,NA,TRBJ1-1,NA,TGTGCCAGCAGCTTAGAAAGTGGTGGGGACATTATGAACACTGAAGCTTTCTTT,CASSLESGGDIMNTEAFF
TRBV6-6,few,TRBJ1-1,NA,TGTGCCAGCAGTACCGGGGGGAGAGTTGGAGCTTTCTTT,CASSTGGRVGAFF
TRBV15,few,TRBJ2-2,TRBD2,TGTGCCACCAGCGCAAGCGTGACTAGCGCCGGGGAGCTGTTTTTT,CATSASVTSAGELFF
TRBV29-1,many,TRBJ2-1,TRBD2,TGCAGCGTTAGAGCCGCACTAGCGGTCTACAATGAGCAGTTCTTC,CSVRAALAVYNEQFF
TRBV29-1,many,TRBJ1-5,NA,TGCAGCGTTGGTCTTGGCAATCAGCCCCAGCATTTT,CSVGLGNQPQHF
TRBV7-9,few,TRBJ2-7,NA,TGTGCCAGCAGCCAAGGGGGGTACTACGAGCAGTACTTC,CASSQGGYYEQYF
TRBV6-6,few,TRBJ1-1,NA,TGTGCCAGCAGTTACGCCACAGAGGCTTTCTTT,CASSYATEAFF
TRBV20-1,many,TRBJ2-7,TRBD1,TGCAGTGCTAGGGCCAGGGGGCGGAACGAGCAGTACTTC,CSARARGRNEQYF
TRBV11-2,few,TRBJ2-7,NA,TGTGCCAGCAGCTTAGATATGCGACAAATTACCTACGAGCAGTACTTC,CASSLDMRQITYEQYF
TRBV9,many,TRBJ2-7,NA,TGTGCCAGCAGCCCCGGGGGAACCTACGAGCAGTACTTC,CASSPGGTYEQYF
TRBV7-9,many,TRBJ2-7,NA,TGTGCCAGCAGCTTAGGGGTCGAGCAGTACTTC,CASSLGVEQYF
TRBV20-1,many,TRBJ1-5,NA,TGCAGTGCTACTTCGCAGGGTAATCAGCCCCAGCATTTT,CSATSQGNQPQHF
TRBV6-5,many,TRBJ2-1,TRBD2,TGTGCCAGCAGTTACATCGCTAGCGGGACCGATGAGCAGTTCTTC,CASSYIASGTDEQFF
TRBV6-1,few,TRBJ1-6,TRBD1,TGTGCCAGCTCCGGGACAGGGAATTCACCCCTCCACTTT,CASSGTGNSPLHF
TRBV7-9,many,TRBJ2-3,NA,TGTGCCAGCAGCTTACAGGACGGAGCCGGTACGCAGTATTTT,CASSLQDGAGTQYF
TRBV12-2,NA,TRBJ1-2,NA,TGTGCAAGTCGCTTACTAGACGGCTACACCTTC,CASRLLDGYTF